The text below deals with one T cell receptor beta chain. The antigen it binds to is not known. No base-level quality is on record; no much larger clone is a single base apart. The High Capacity cDNA Reverse Transcription Kit was used to reverse transcribe all of the isolated RNA, meaning that expressed TCRB transcripts were what got sequenced. Deep immunoSEQ sequencing was applied to naive, central memory and regulatory T cell samples, giving an average of roughly 3.5 million total reads per sample. After sorted cells were lysed in RLT buffer, RNA was extracted with DNase-treated RNeasy Micro or Mini kits, with the choice depending on cell number. Each cell subset was processed on its own to prevent cross-contamination, while patient and healthy donor samples were processed together. TCRB sequences were amplified from cDNA with the immunoSEQ multiplex PCR, producing 87-bp fragments spanning the CDR3 region. Sequencing of the amplicons was done on the Illumina HiSeq platform. Turning to the authors' computational methods: Synthetic template baselines were used to correct PCR bias computationally, reads within Hamming distance 2 were collapsed, and singletons that could not be merged were discarded. Reads were aligned against IMGT so that V, D and J genes, CDR3 length and insertions or deletions at six rearrangement sites could be assigned. Within each subset, clonotype counts were normalized to sorted cell number, and only after that were true diversity and Gini coefficients computed with the tcR R package. The overlap coefficient, calculated on TCRB nucleotide sequences, was used to quantify repertoire sharing. TCRdb holds this immuneACCESS table with in-frame rearrangements only. Some clones are missing; in checked studies, unresolved V genes explain under half, and the rest has no known cause. V and J calls and clone size are copied from that table; D and trimming were computed from the DNA. This sample has a few hundred thousand clones in its table, and 11% of those were observed once. The top ten hold roughly 1.4% of the sample.

From the germline V gene, CDR1 is LGHNA and CDR2 is YNFKEQ. V and J lose 3 bases and 0 bases, and a span of 12 bases separates them. Including cysteine and phenylalanine, the CDR3 has 16 amino acids. CDR3 DNA only is kept here, 48 bases in frame from base 1. The data were taken from a study of beta chain features in type 1 diabetes (dated by TCRdb to 2016 to 2018). Some background on the complete study: Mean age, gender distribution, total cell number and subset yield were not different between patients and healthy donors. A total of 85 million to 140 million sorted cells were examined across all samples, and a strong correlation was observed between cell number per subset and RNA yield. The study compared TCRB repertoires of sorted circulating CD4+ T cell subsets between recently diagnosed type 1 diabetes patients and matched healthy donors. Regulatory and stem cell-like memory subsets were obtained from only 8 patients and roughly eight healthy donors, while naive and central memory subsets were obtained from all 30 or so donors.

General findings and caveats noted by the study authors: PCR may preferentially amplify shorter templates, but because patient and control samples were amplified and corrected together, any resulting skew would affect both groups equally. Naive, central memory and regulatory TCRB repertoires appeared more similar among patients than among healthy donors. Fewer insertions and more nucleotide deletions at VDJ recombination sites were observed in patients with type 1 diabetes, implying thymic rearrangement abnormalities. Because the HLA sub-analyses included only small numbers of individuals, any influence of HLA type on TCRB rearrangement was left unresolved. Because cDNA rather than genomic DNA was sequenced, highly expressing activated cells could have been over-represented, although no difference in activation and CD3 levels was found between groups. Type 1 diabetes patients showed a moderate but significant shortening of TCRB CDR3 length in all four CD4+ subsets.

A single peripheral blood draw of around 0.11 L on average was collected from each donor into heparinised tubes. A BD FACSAria II was used to sort naive, central memory, regulatory and stem cell-like memory CD4+ T cells with a panel that included CD45RO, CCR7, CD25, CD127, CD95 and CD27. Every sorted population had a purity above 98%. PBMCs were isolated immediately by Lymphoprep density gradient centrifugation and stained directly without culture. So that batch effects would be minimized, each experiment stained and sorted samples in pairs, pairing one healthy donor with one patient. This TCR was sampled from a man younger than 30 in good health. Sequencing was carried out using central memory CD4+ T cells from blood. The chain is encoded by TRBV4-2 joined to TRBJ2-1; no D gene call is confident. The DNA sequence is given as TGTGCCAGCAGCCACCTTCGGTATAGCTCCTACAATGAGCAGTTCTTC. This codes for CASSHLRYSSYNEQFF.